The 11 T cell receptor beta chains in this list originate from one sample, sequenced in a study of T cell repertoires in cytomegalovirus infection. MiXCR, run by TCRdb on the reads, gives a single entry per CDR3 protein. This table holds under 300,000 distinct CDR3 sequences, about 12% found once. The material sequenced was PBMCs. These receptors were collected from a human donor in good health (CMV status not recorded). Some clones in this sample may be carry-over from other donors' samples.

This clonotype was observed at least ten times. The chain uses TRBV7-2 and TRBJ1-3; D remains ambiguous. Trimming removed 0 bases from V and 6 bases from J, with 9 bases in between. CDR1 and CDR2 from the germline V gene are SGHTA and FQGNSA. CDR3 size: 14 residues. In DNA, the CDR3 is TGTGCCAGCAGCTTAGCAGGCCCTCTAAACACCATATATTTT. Residues: CASSLAGPLNTIYF.

There are many counts of this clonotype. This chain uses TRBV19 with TRBJ2-6; D is uncertain. This CDR3 has 13 residues. Germline CDR1 and CDR2: LNHDA and SQIVND (reference sequence). V lost 3 bases to trimming and J lost 4 bases, with 4 bases between them. CDR3 DNA sequence: TGTGCCAGTAGTATCACCGGGGCCAACGTCCTGACTTTC. Amino acids: CASSITGANVLTF.

The table lists this clonotype with many counts. This sequence joins TRBV19 and TRBJ1-1; D remains unclear. The germline CDR1 and CDR2 sequences are LNHDA and SQIVND (reference sequence). V was shortened by 6 bases and J by 4 bases, with 12 bases between the two germline ends. This CDR3 comprises 13 residues. CDR3 protein: CASSPPPVTEAFF. The CDR3 nucleotides are TGTGCCAGTAGCCCCCCGCCGGTCACTGAAGCTTTCTTT.

This clonotype has a count of ten or more. The V call is TRBV5-4, the J call TRBJ1-1; no clear D gene. Germline V gene sequence: CDR1 SGHNT, CDR2 YYREEE (reference sequence). The CDR3 runs to 11 residues. V lost 5 bases to trimming and J lost 7 bases, with 9 bases between them. The DNA of the CDR3 is TGTGCCAGCAGGTATAGGAGTGAAGCTTTCTTT. Translation: CASRYRSEAFF. The full variable domain, its missing parts supplied by reference TRBV5-4 and TRBJ1-1, is ETGVTQSPTHLIKTRGQQVTLRCSSQSGHNTVSWYQQALGQGPQFIFQYYREEENGRGNFPPRFSGLQFPNYSSELNVNALELDDSALYLCASRYRSEAFFGQGTRLTVV.

The sample holds a few counts of this clonotype. The chain is built from TRBV7-2 and TRBJ2-3, with 7 nucleotides matching TRBD2. The CDR3 extends over 15 amino acids. V lost 2 bases to trimming and J lost 4 bases; unmatched junction nucleotides: 6. Germline V lookup: CDR1 SGHTA, CDR2 FQGNSA. For the CDR3, the DNA is TGTGCCAGCAGCTTAAGTGCGGGAGAGGCAGATACGCAGTATTTT. Its translation is CASSLSAGEADTQYF.

In this sample, this clonotype turned up many times. This chain connects TRBV7-9 to TRBJ1-5, with 8 positions matching TRBD1. V dropped 4 bases and J dropped 2; count of bases not matched to a gene: 1. The CDR3 length is 14 residues. Per germline, CDR1 SEHNR and CDR2 FQNEAQ (reference sequence). The CDR3 coding sequence is TGTGCCAGCAGCTCGACAGGGGGCAATCAGCCCCAGCATTTT. Protein sequence: CASSSTGGNQPQHF. Filled out from reference TRBV7-9 and TRBJ1-5, the complete variable domain reads DTGVSQNPRHKITKRGQNVTFRCDPISEHNRLYWYRQTLGQGPEFLTYFQNEAQLEKSRLLSDRFSAERPKGSFSTLEIQRTEQGDSAMYLCASSSTGGNQPQHFGDGTRLSIL.

Concerning this clonotype: Since a much larger clone is just one base distant, this may be a read error. As the CDR3 is not closed by the conserved phenylalanine or tryptophan, this likely results from a read error. This chain connects TRBV24-1 to TRBJ2-3; D is perhaps TRBD1 (6 bases). V gave up 4 bases and J gave up 6 bases, with 13 bases separating them. Germline assignment: CDR1 KGHDR and CDR2 SFDVKD. The CDR3 consists of 14 residues. The CDR3 DNA follows: TGTGCCACCAGTGACCGGTCCCAGGGGGATACGCAGTATTCT. Residues: CATSDRSQGDTQYS.

This clonotype appeared many times. The CDR3 protein is CASNIGGNTGELFF. The CDR3 region has the DNA TGTGCCAGCAATATAGGGGGCAACACCGGGGAGCTGTTTTTT. The chain carries TRBV6-1 and TRBJ2-2; the match to TRBD1 covers 7 bases. The CDR3 spans 14 residues. Germline V gene lookup returns CDR1 MNHNS and CDR2 SASEGT. V gave up 7 bases and J gave up 2 bases; unmatched junction bases: 4.

The sample holds a few counts of this clonotype. The V gene is TRBV20-1, the J gene TRBJ2-3; TRBD2 matches at 9 bases. CDR1 and CDR2 from the germline V gene are DFQATT and SNEGSKA (reference sequence). The CDR3 totals 18 residues. V was pared by 2 bases and J by 5 bases, with 17 bases of the junction left unmatched. CDR3 amino acids: CSARNPQRAGGSGDTQYF. The DNA for the CDR3 is TGCAGTGCTAGAAACCCACAACGTGCGGGAGGGAGCGGAGATACGCAGTATTTT.

DNA of the CDR3: TGTGCCAGCACCCAATTTGGGGTTTACACTGAAGCTTTCTTT. It is translated as CASTQFGVYTEAFF. J is TRBJ1-1 and V is TRBV2, with D hard to call. Germline assignment: CDR1 SNHLY and CDR2 FYNNEI. CDR3 length: 14 amino acids. The V end lost 7 bases, the J end lost 3 bases, and 15 bases lay between the germline ends. Full variable domain (rest looked up from reference TRBV2 and TRBJ1-1): EPEVTQTPSHQVTQMGQEVILRCVPISNHLYFYWYRQILGQKVEFLVSFYNNEISEKSEIFDDQFSVERPDGSNFTLKIRSTKLEDSAMYFCASTQFGVYTEAFFGQGTRLTVV.

The rearrangement uses TRBV4-2 and TRBJ2-1; perhaps TRBD2 as D (5 bases). V lost 0 bases, J lost 7 bases, and 22 bases lay in between. The germline V gene encodes CDR1 LGHNA and CDR2 YNFKEQ. This CDR3 contains 18 residues. CDR3 region: CASSQENQRRDLRNEQFF. The DNA of the CDR3 is TGTGCCAGCAGCCAAGAAAATCAGCGGCGTGACCTACGGAATGAGCAGTTCTTC.